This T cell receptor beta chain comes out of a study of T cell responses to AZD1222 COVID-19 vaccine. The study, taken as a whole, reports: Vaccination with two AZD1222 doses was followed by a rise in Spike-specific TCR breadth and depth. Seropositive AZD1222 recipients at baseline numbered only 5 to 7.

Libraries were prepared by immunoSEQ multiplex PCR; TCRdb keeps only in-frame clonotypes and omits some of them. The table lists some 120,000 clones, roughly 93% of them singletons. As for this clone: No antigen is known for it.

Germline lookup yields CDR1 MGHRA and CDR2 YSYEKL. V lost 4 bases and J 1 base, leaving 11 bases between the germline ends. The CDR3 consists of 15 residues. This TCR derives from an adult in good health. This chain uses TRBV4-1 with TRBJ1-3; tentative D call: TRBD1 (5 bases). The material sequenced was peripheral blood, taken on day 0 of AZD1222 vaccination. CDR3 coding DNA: TGCGCCAGCAGCCGTAACAGGAATTCTGGAAACACCATATATTTT. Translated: CASSRNRNSGNTIYF.